This T cell receptor (beta chain) was captured by sequencing in a study of blood T cell repertoires in COVID-19. About the research overall: The samples span acute and convalescent COVID-19 from the United States, Italy and Spain.

Libraries were prepared by immunoSEQ multiplex PCR; TCRdb keeps only in-frame clonotypes and omits some of them. This table has about 50,000 clones, 85% to 90% appearing once. This CDR3 has 16 residues. CDR1 and CDR2 (germline): SGHRS, YFSETQ. V was clipped by 0 bases and J by 2 bases, with 14 bases between them. The source material was peripheral blood. This chain connects TRBV5-1 to TRBJ1-1; TRBD1 is a possible D gene (5 bases). This TCR derives from a human donor in a cohort sampled during active COVID-19. In nucleotides, the CDR3 is TGCGCCAGCAGCTTGGGTGCAGGGCGAGGAAACACTGAAGCTTTCTTT. Translating it yields CASSLGAGRGNTEAFF.